Following are 18 T cell receptor beta chains from one sample sequenced in a study of vaccination effects on CD4 cells after COVID-19. Method: immunoSEQ multiplex PCR; TCRdb's copy keeps in-frame clones and lacks some. The sample shows around 70,000 clones, roughly four fifths of them seen only once. Once cultured for approximately eleven days, the cells underwent separation to obtain CD4+ T cells. For these TCRs, the target antigens are not known. Sequences were derived from CD4+ T cells from PBMCs cultured without peptide, sampled before COVID-19 vaccination. The receptors derive from a human donor who received a COVID-19 vaccine.

This chain links TRBV28 with TRBJ1-4; D ambiguous. The V end lost 7 bases, the J end lost 8 bases, and 17 bases lay between the germline ends. The length of the CDR3 is 14 residues. Germline CDR1 reads MDHEN; CDR2 reads SYDVKM. In nucleotides, the CDR3 is TGTGCCAGCACCCTCGCCGACGGCAGGGAAAAACTGTTTTTT. Amino acid sequence: CASTLADGREKLFF.

This clone turned up a few times. The chain uses TRBV3-1 (or the pseudogene TRBV3-2) and TRBJ2-1; a possible D gene is TRBD2 (5 bases). The CDR3 is 14 residues long. V was trimmed by 8 bases and J by 7 bases, leaving 18 bases between them. Germline CDR1 reads LGHDT; CDR2 reads YNNKEL (reference sequence). The CDR3 loop reads CASAPLAKANEQFF. As DNA, the CDR3 is TGTGCCAGCGCACCCCTAGCAAAGGCTAATGAGCAGTTCTTC.

The chain links TRBV3-1 (or the pseudogene TRBV3-2) to TRBJ1-3; D is undetermined. The germline V gene encodes CDR1 LGHDT and CDR2 YNNKEL (reference sequence). The V end lost 4 bases, the J end lost 0 bases, and 7 bases lay between the germline ends. CDR3 length: 14 residues. CDR3 protein: CASSPQSSGNTIYF. The CDR3 DNA is TGTGCCAGCAGCCCACAGAGCTCTGGAAACACCATATATTTT.

This chain connects TRBV2 to TRBJ2-3; TRBD2 agrees at 8 bases. CDR1 and CDR2 (germline): SNHLY, FYNNEI. Germline trimming cut 2 bases from V and 1 base from J; bases unmatched to any gene: 5. CDR3 length: 16 amino acids. The CDR3 sequence: CASSEIAGMGTDTQYF. The CDR3 DNA reads TGTGCCAGCAGTGAAATAGCGGGGATGGGCACAGATACGCAGTATTTT.

The chain carries TRBV28 and TRBJ1-5; 8 nucleotides agree with TRBD1. Germline V gives CDR1 MDHEN, CDR2 SYDVKM. This CDR3 comprises 13 residues. Trimming cost V 11 bases and J 2 bases; bases outside gene matches: 5. The CDR3 protein is CAEQGGGNQPQHF. CDR3 coding DNA: TGTGCCGAACAGGGGGGTGGCAATCAGCCCCAGCATTTT. The full variable domain, in which reference TRBV28 and TRBJ1-5 provide the parts outside the CDR3, is DVKVTQSSRYLVKRTGEKVFLECVQDMDHENMFWYRQDPGLGLRLIYFSYDVKMKEKGDIPEGYSVSREKKERFSLILESASTNQTSMYLCAEQGGGNQPQHFGDGTRLSIL.

CDR3 protein: CSVLSGGSYNEQFF. The CDR3 DNA follows: TGCAGCGTTCTTAGCGGGGGCTCCTACAATGAGCAGTTCTTC. The V call is TRBV29-1, the J call TRBJ2-1; 9 bases map to TRBD2. The CDR3 has 14 amino acids. Germline V gene sequence: CDR1 SQVTM, CDR2 ANQGSEA. Losses at the gene ends were 5 bases for V and 0 bases for J; bases not matched to a gene: 2.

The V gene is TRBV2, the J gene TRBJ1-4; D unresolved. The CDR3 extends over 11 amino acids. The germline V gene has CDR1 SNHLY and CDR2 FYNNEI. Between the trimmed V and J ends, which lost 6 bases and 7 bases, there was a span of 6 bases. The CDR3 reads CASSPAEKLFF. CDR3 sequence (DNA): TGTGCCAGCAGCCCAGCTGAAAAACTGTTTTTT.

V is TRBV5-1 and J is TRBJ2-3; no clear D gene. Trimming left V 9 bases short and J 1 base short, with 15 bases between. The CDR3 is 14 residues long. The V gene's germline CDR1 is SGHRS and CDR2 YFSETQ. CDR3 in DNA: TGCGCCACCAGTGCGCGTCTAGGCACAGATACGCAGTATTTT. The encoded protein is CATSARLGTDTQYF.

The gene calls are TRBV2 and TRBJ1-5, with a weak D call TRBD1 (5 bases). V gave up 10 bases and J gave up 5 bases, with 15 bases separating them. The CDR3 length is 13 residues. Germline V gene lookup returns CDR1 SNHLY and CDR2 FYNNEI. The CDR3 region is CATQLQDYQPQHF. The CDR3, as DNA: TGTGCCACTCAATTACAGGATTATCAGCCCCAGCATTTT.

The table lists this clone with a few counts. The V gene is TRBV19, the J gene TRBJ2-6; D unresolved. V shed 3 bases and J shed 0 bases, with 9 bases lying between them. The CDR3 loop spans 16 amino acids. Germline V gene data show CDR1 as LNHDA and CDR2 as SQIVND (reference sequence). The CDR3 region has the DNA TGTGCCAGTAGTATGTGGGCCGACTCTGGGGCCAACGTCCTGACTTTC. Its translation: CASSMWADSGANVLTF.

The chain combines TRBV2 with TRBJ1-5; D remains ambiguous. In germline, CDR1 is SNHLY, CDR2 FYNNEI. V was shortened by 8 bases and J by 0 bases, with 11 bases between the two germline ends. The CDR3 sequence is 14 residues long. As DNA, the CDR3 is TGTGCCAGCTCTACGATTGGTAGCAATCAGCCCCAGCATTTT. Protein: CASSTIGSNQPQHF.

This chain joins TRBV30 and TRBJ2-5; 8 bases are a match to TRBD1. Germline-derived CDR1 and CDR2 are GTSNPN and SVGIG (reference sequence). The CDR3 spans 14 residues. V lost 8 bases and J lost 5; bases outside the gene matches: 13. CDR3 coding DNA: TGTGCCGGAGGGACAGGATCGATGGGGGAGACCCAGTACTTC. It encodes CAGGTGSMGETQYF.

The chain carries TRBV19 and TRBJ2-1; TRBD1 might be the D (6 bases). This CDR3 is 17 amino acids long. The V and J ends lost 3 bases and 13 bases respectively, with 28 bases between them. Germline-derived CDR1 and CDR2 are LNHDA and SQIVND (reference sequence). CDR3 protein: CASSISRWQGLDIGQFF. The CDR3 coding sequence is TGTGCCAGTAGTATTTCGCGGTGGCAGGGGCTGGACATAGGACAGTTCTTC. Full variable domain (outside the CDR3, taken from reference TRBV19 and TRBJ2-1): DGGITQSPKYLFRKEGQNVTLSCEQNLNHDAMYWYRQDPGQGLRLIYYSQIVNDFQKGDIAEGYSVSREKKESFPLTVTSAQKNPTAFYLCASSISRWQGLDIGQFFGPGTRLTVL.

The chain couples TRBV5-1 to TRBJ2-3; D remains ambiguous. Germline CDR1 reads SGHRS; CDR2 reads YFSETQ. This CDR3 is 16 amino acids long. V was pared by 4 bases and J by 1 base, with 16 bases between. The CDR3 DNA is TGCGCCAGCAGCGTGGCGGTTGGATACGGCACAGATACGCAGTATTTT. Translating it yields CASSVAVGYGTDTQYF.

This chain joins TRBV2 and TRBJ1-2; 10 nucleotides line up with TRBD1. J lost 2 bases, V lost 1 base, and 1 base had no gene match. This CDR3 contains 15 residues. Germline CDR1 is SNHLY and CDR2 is FYNNEI. The CDR3 spells CASSEVTGGNYGYTF. The CDR3 nucleotides read TGTGCCAGCAGTGAAGTGACAGGGGGCAACTATGGCTACACCTTC.

In DNA, the CDR3 is TGCAGCGTTCTTCTTACAGGGGGCTTCTACAATGAGCAGTTCTTC. Protein: CSVLLTGGFYNEQFF. The chain recombines TRBV29-1 with TRBJ2-1; 9 bases line up with TRBD1. The ends lost 5 bases at V and 3 bases at J; junction bases unmatched: 8. Germline V gives CDR1 SQVTM, CDR2 ANQGSEA. The CDR3 contains 15 residues.

The genes are TRBV2 and TRBJ2-5; maybe TRBD1 (5 bases). V lost 2 bases and J 4 bases, leaving 11 bases between the germline ends. This CDR3 contains 14 residues. From germline, CDR1 is SNHLY and CDR2 FYNNEI. CDR3 region: CASSEWGRGETQYF. The CDR3 nucleotides read TGTGCCAGCAGTGAATGGGGAAGGGGAGAGACCCAGTACTTC.

The chain carries TRBV30 and TRBJ1-2; the D gene is possibly TRBD1 (5 bases). Germline-derived CDR1 and CDR2 are GTSNPN and SVGIG (reference sequence). Trimming took 4 bases from V and 4 from J, leaving 13 bases between them. This CDR3 has 13 amino acids. CDR3 amino acids: CAWNPQGAYGYTF. CDR3 bases: TGTGCCTGGAACCCCCAGGGAGCCTATGGCTACACCTTC.